The 3 T cell receptor beta chains below were found in one sample sequenced in a study of Ad26.COV2.S vaccination and SARS-CoV-2 variants. Treatment meaning: around 19 received Ad26.COV2.S at low or high dose, single or two shots; roughly 5 received placebo; per-sample allocation not given. Collection of samples fell on day 63 after the first vaccine or placebo injection. The protocol was immunoSEQ multiplex PCR, while the TCRdb copy is restricted to in-frame clones and leaves out a portion. The table includes roughly 400,000 clones, 90% detected once. Sample: peripheral blood, taken in a trial of Ad26.COV2.S vaccine versus placebo. These receptor sequences come from a person between 18 and 65 years old who received the Ad26.COV2.S COVID-19 vaccine or a placebo.

The chain joins TRBV28 to TRBJ2-7, with D perhaps matching TRBD1 (5 bases). CDR3 length: 13 amino acids. Germline values: CDR1 MDHEN, CDR2 SYDVKM. V shed 5 bases and J shed 3 bases, with 11 bases lying between them. CDR3 amino acids: CASSTQTVYEQYF. DNA for the CDR3: TGTGCCAGCAGTACCCAGACAGTCTACGAGCAGTACTTC.

This chain joins TRBV24-1 and TRBJ2-3; 9 nucleotides line up with TRBD2. After removal of 3 bases from V and 5 bases from J, the junction contained 5 bases not matched to a gene. The CDR3 is 15 residues long. From germline, CDR1 is KGHDR and CDR2 SFDVKD. In DNA form, the CDR3 reads TGTGCCACCAGTGATCCAGGACTAGCGAGAGATACGCAGTATTTT. It is translated as CATSDPGLARDTQYF.

V usage is TRBV7-2 and J usage is TRBJ2-1; 8 bases are shared with TRBD1. The CDR3 runs to 15 residues. Germline CDR1 and CDR2: SGHTA and FQGNSA. V trimming: 5 bases; J trimming: 5 bases; junction bases outside the gene matches: 8. The CDR3 DNA reads TGTGCCAGCAGCGCCCGGGACAGGTTTCACAATGAGCAGTTCTTC. As protein: CASSARDRFHNEQFF.